This T cell receptor (beta chain) originates from a study of Graves' ophthalmopathy and Graves' hyperthyroidism. General study findings and limits: The 13-signature model separated ophthalmopathy from stable hyperthyroidism at just under 90% sensitivity and roughly 80% specificity. Blood repertoires reportedly contained most expanded thyroid clonotypes above 0.001 frequency.

PBMCs were isolated by Ficoll-Paque density gradient centrifugation, using roughly 9.7 ml of fresh peripheral blood as the starting material. This clonotype was counted many times. Its target is unknown. The germline V gene encodes CDR1 MDHEN and CDR2 SYDVKM. V lost 7 bases and J 7 bases, leaving 17 bases between the germline ends. This CDR3 is built from 14 residues. RNA served as the template for amplifying TCR beta CDR3 regions. Second-round multiplex PCR followed a first-round RT-PCR using HTBI primers. One entry per CDR3 protein results from TCRdb running MiXCR on the multiplex PCR reads. The sample gives fewer than 600,000 distinct CDR3 sequences, about an eighth of which show up once; over 8% is in the top ten.

The source of this sequence is a woman aged 30 to 39 with Graves' ophthalmopathy. The V and J genes are TRBV28 and TRBJ1-5, with D unclear. The sequencing sample was made of blood. CDR3: CASTAPAAAQPQHF. Here the CDR3 DNA reads TGTGCCAGCACCGCCCCCGCGGCAGCACAGCCCCAGCATTTT.